The sequence of this TCR beta chain was determined in a study of control samples from healthy donors and cancer patients. Trimming shortened V by 5 bases and J by 5 bases, and 13 bases separated the two germline ends. This CDR3 is built from 13 residues. Looked up from germline, CDR1 is SGHRS and CDR2 is YFSETQ. Generated by immunoSEQ multiplex PCR, the TCRdb table keeps only in-frame clones and is missing some. The sample lists about 190,000 clones; around 90% were seen once. V is TRBV5-1 and J is TRBJ1-1, with D hard to call. Sequenced sample: blood. The sequence came from a young man in good health. The CDR3 sequence is CASSPGGGTEAFF. Written as DNA, the CDR3 is TGCGCCAGCAGTCCAGGTGGAGGGACTGAAGCTTTCTTT.